This record looks at one T cell receptor (beta chain) sequence and its context. The sample comes from a study of shared clonotypes between healthy human individuals. TCRdb's table, derived via immunoSEQ multiplex PCR, lists solely in-frame clones and lacks some. The sample carries hundreds of thousands of clones, roughly 72% recorded once. The V gene's germline CDR1 is GTSNPN and CDR2 SVGIG (reference sequence). CDR3 size: 15 residues. Trimming at V came to 0 bases and at J to 0 bases, leaving 4 bases not matched to a gene. The chain links TRBV30 to TRBJ1-2, with 7 bases lining up with TRBD1. The sequence derives from a woman aged 25 to 39 in good health. Sequencing input: memory CD4+ T cells sorted from blood. Described subset: CD45RA-negative fraction. CDR3 region: CAWSVQGGANYGYTF. The CDR3 region has the DNA TGTGCCTGGAGTGTCCAGGGGGGAGCTAACTATGGCTACACCTTC.